These T cell receptor beta chains were read from a single sample in a study of T cells after posttransplantation cyclophosphamide. Measured with immunoSEQ multiplex PCR; TCRdb has only the in-frame clones, and not every one. Listed for the sample are some 10,000 clones, none seen a single time. Sequencing was performed on PBMCs, taken after allogeneic stem cell transplant with posttransplant cyclophosphamide. Every receptor here comes from a female patient aged 40 to 55 who received an allogeneic stem cell transplant from a related donor, was CMV-positive, and had no GVHD. Some of these T cells may belong to the graft donor. The CDR3 runs from the conserved cysteine through the conserved F or W. Each record gives: clone size, J gene, V gene, D gene, CDR3 DNA, CDR3 protein. The D gene is left open where the match is weak. The size field is filled for only some rows; it gives once, few, many or a size class.

many,TRBJ2-2,TRBV5-6,TRBD1,TGTGCCAGCAGCTTGGTCTTCAGGGGGCAGGGCACCGGGGAGCTGTTTTTT,CASSLVFRGQGTGELFF
many,TRBJ2-5,TRBV18,TRBD2,TGTGCCAGCTCACCAATCCTAGCGGGGGTCCTGGAGACCCAGTACTTC,CASSPILAGVLETQYF
NA,TRBJ2-1,TRBV12-3/TRBV12-4,TRBD2,TGTGCCAGCGCTTGGGGGGGGATCTACAATGAGCAGTTCTTC,CASAWGGIYNEQFF
many,TRBJ2-7,TRBV7-6,TRBD2,TGTGCCAGCAGCCAAGGTCCGGGACTAAACTACGAGCAGTACTTC,CASSQGPGLNYEQYF
many,TRBJ2-7,TRBV5-5,NA,TGTGCCAGCAGCTTGGCAAAGGGGTTAGAGGAGCAGTACTTC,CASSLAKGLEEQYF
many,TRBJ1-1,TRBV7-2,NA,TGTGCCAGCAGCAACGGGGCCAGGGGAAATACTGAAGCTTTCTTT,CASSNGARGNTEAFF
many,TRBJ2-1,TRBV7-2,NA,TGTGCCAGCAGCTTAAGGGCCTGGATAGCGAATTACAATGAGCAGTTCTTC,CASSLRAWIANYNEQFF
few,TRBJ2-7,TRBV9,NA,TGTGCCAGCAGCGCAGCCCCAGGGATTTCCTACGAGCAGTACTTC,CASSAAPGISYEQYF
many,TRBJ1-1,TRBV12-3/TRBV12-4,NA,TGTGCCAGCAGTTCCCCCCCGGGGTCTATAAACACTGAAGCTTTCTTT,CASSSPPGSINTEAFF
many,TRBJ2-3,TRBV11-3,TRBD1,TGTGCCAGCAGCCCAAGACAGGGTGCTACAGATACGCAGTATTTT,CASSPRQGATDTQYF
few,TRBJ2-6,TRBV15,TRBD1,TGTGCCACCAGCCGGGACAGGGGGAGGTCTGGGGCCAACGTCCTGACTTTC,CATSRDRGRSGANVLTF
many,TRBJ2-7,TRBV5-6,NA,TGTGCCAGCAGCTTGTGGGGGGTGTACGAGCAGTACTTC,CASSLWGVYEQYF
many,TRBJ2-1,TRBV19,NA,TGTGCCAGTAGTATAATAGAAAGATACAATGAGCAGTTCTTC,CASSIIERYNEQFF
many,TRBJ1-5,TRBV7-9,NA,TGTGCCAGCAGCTTAGGGGGCAACAATCAGCCCCAGCATTTT,CASSLGGNNQPQHF
many,TRBJ2-3,TRBV6-2/TRBV6-3,NA,TGTGCCAGCAGTTACCAAAAGGGCAGGGGTGGGGCTAGCACAGATACGCAGTATTTT,CASSYQKGRGGASTDTQYF
many,TRBJ1-2,TRBV19,TRBD1,TGTGCCAGTACCGTGGACAGGAACTATGGCTACACCTTC,CASTVDRNYGYTF
medium-sized,TRBJ1-5,TRBV27,NA,TGTGCCAGCAGTCCCTTCAGGGGTCAGCCCCAGCATTTT,CASSPFRGQPQHF